The 7 T cell receptor beta chains in this list originate from one sample, sequenced in a study of early T cells in non-severe SARS-CoV-2 infection. In TCRdb, the 5' RACE reads were re-called with MiXCR into one record per CDR3 protein. The profile shows approximately 71,000 distinct CDR3 sequences, about 12% of them singletons. Source material: whole blood. These receptors came from an adult who was a healthcare worker with PCR-confirmed SARS-CoV-2 infection or an uninfected control (not recorded which).

This clonotype appeared many times. The chain employs TRBV5-1 and TRBJ2-1; 9 positions agree with TRBD2. V lost 3 bases, J lost 4 bases, and 8 bases stayed unmatched. The V gene's germline CDR1 is SGHRS and CDR2 YFSETQ. The CDR3 covers 16 residues. The CDR3 coding sequence is TGCGCCAGCAGCTGGAATAGCGGGAGTAGGTACAATGAGCAGTTCTTC. This gives the protein CASSWNSGSRYNEQFF.

This clonotype was counted only a few times. V is TRBV20-1 and J is TRBJ1-1; D unresolved. The CDR3 spans 13 residues. Per germline, CDR1 DFQATT and CDR2 SNEGSKA (reference sequence). V was clipped by 6 bases and J by 4 bases, with 15 bases between them. CDR3 DNA sequence: TGCAGTGCCCCCCGGGTGGAAGGCACTGAAGCTTTCTTT. Translation gives CSAPRVEGTEAFF.

In this sample, this clonotype turned up a few times. This rearrangement joins TRBV9 to TRBJ2-1; 11 nucleotides line up with TRBD2. Per germline, CDR1 SGDLS and CDR2 YYNGEE. The CDR3 has 16 residues. The junction had 7 bases not matched to a gene; V was cut back by 4 bases and J by 4 bases. The CDR3 loop is CASSPQGLAVYNEQFF. Written as DNA, the CDR3 is TGTGCCAGCAGCCCCCAGGGACTAGCGGTGTACAATGAGCAGTTCTTC.

This clonotype was observed a handful of times. The chain employs TRBV18 and TRBJ2-7; 9 nucleotides match TRBD2. Germline V lookup: CDR1 KGHSH, CDR2 LQKENI. V trimming: 3 bases; J trimming: 1 base; junction bases outside the gene matches: 13. CDR3 length equals 18 residues. The CDR3 loop reads CASSPGSMTSGTSYEQYF. The CDR3, as DNA: TGTGCCAGCTCACCGGGGTCAATGACTAGCGGTACTTCCTACGAGCAGTACTTC.

This clonotype was counted many times. The chain recombines TRBV27 with TRBJ2-7; D gene unclear. Germline lookup yields CDR1 MNHEY and CDR2 SMNVEV (reference sequence). The CDR3 spans 13 residues. With 4 bases removed from V and 0 bases from J, the gap between germline ends came to 7 bases. CDR3 amino acids: CASSYTSSYEQYF. CDR3 sequence (DNA): TGTGCCAGCAGTTATACGAGCTCCTACGAGCAGTACTTC.

This clonotype was seen a few times. The rearrangement joins TRBV12-3 or TRBV12-4 to TRBJ2-3, with D possibly being TRBD1 (6 bases). The germline V and J ends were trimmed by 5 bases and 4 bases, with 13 bases remaining between them. The CDR3 contains 14 residues. The CDR3 loop is CASSITGKSDTQYF. In nucleotides, the CDR3 is TGTGCCAGCAGTATTACAGGGAAATCAGATACGCAGTATTTT.

This clonotype was counted ten times or more. This rearrangement joins TRBV20-1 to TRBJ1-1, with 8 nucleotides matching TRBD1. Trimming at V came to 2 bases and at J to 5 bases, leaving 7 bases not matched to a gene. CDR3 size: 14 residues. From germline, CDR1 is DFQATT and CDR2 SNEGSKA (reference sequence). CDR3 bases: TGCAGTGCTAGATCACAGGGGGGAAAAACTGAAGCTTTCTTT. This translates into CSARSQGGKTEAFF.